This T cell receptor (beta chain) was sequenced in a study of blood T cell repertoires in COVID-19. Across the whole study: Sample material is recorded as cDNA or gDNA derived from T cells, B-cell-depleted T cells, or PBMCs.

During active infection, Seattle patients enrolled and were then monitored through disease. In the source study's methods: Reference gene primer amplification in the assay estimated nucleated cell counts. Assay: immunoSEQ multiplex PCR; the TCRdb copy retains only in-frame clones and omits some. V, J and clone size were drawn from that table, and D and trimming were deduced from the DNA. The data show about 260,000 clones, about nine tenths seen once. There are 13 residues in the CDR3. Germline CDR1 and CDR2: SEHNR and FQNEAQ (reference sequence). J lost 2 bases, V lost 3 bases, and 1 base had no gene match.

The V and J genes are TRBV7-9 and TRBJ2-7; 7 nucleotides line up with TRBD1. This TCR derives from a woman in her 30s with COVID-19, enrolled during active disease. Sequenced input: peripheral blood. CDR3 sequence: CASSFGTAYEQYF. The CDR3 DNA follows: TGTGCCAGCAGCTTTGGGACAGCCTACGAGCAGTACTTC.